This record concerns one T cell receptor (beta chain) sequence. The antigen remains undetermined. This record belongs to a study of early T cells in non-severe SARS-CoV-2 infection. The overall study: The chains were unpaired, and the sequenced material was bulk RNA from unsorted whole blood.

This CDR3 is built from 17 residues. As part of library construction, unique molecular identifiers were attached to individual cDNA molecules. TCRdb reanalysed the 5' RACE reads using MiXCR and keeps one entry per CDR3 protein. The sample yields around 19,000 distinct CDR3 sequences, approximately 6.2% seen once. Regarding the study as a whole: VDJdb matching, biased toward anti-spike CD8 responses, missed private and CD4 specificities.

Sequenced sample: whole blood. This sequence was found in an adult who was a healthcare worker with PCR-confirmed SARS-CoV-2 infection or an uninfected control (not recorded which). The J gene is TRBJ2-7, the V gene TRBV1; TRBD2 is taken as the D call from the table, unchecked against the DNA. TRBV1 is described as a pseudogene. The CDR3 nucleotides are TGCACCAGCAGCCAGACCAAAAGGGCTAGCGGATCCTACGAGCAGTACTTC. Amino acid sequence: CTSSQTKRASGSYEQYF.